These 11 T cell receptor beta chains came from one sample sequenced in a study of early T cells in non-severe SARS-CoV-2 infection. TCRdb processed the 5' RACE reads anew with MiXCR; each CDR3 protein has one entry. The data hold roughly 86,000 distinct CDR3 sequences, with 14% to 15% observed a single time. Sequences were obtained from whole blood. Receptors were obtained from an adult who was a healthcare worker with PCR-confirmed SARS-CoV-2 infection or an uninfected control (not recorded which).

This clonotype has more than one count but fewer than ten. This sequence joins TRBV11-2 and TRBJ2-1; D is ambiguous. The CDR3 has 13 amino acids. Trimming shortened V by 1 base and J by 8 bases, and 9 bases separated the two germline ends. Germline lookup yields CDR1 SGHAT and CDR2 FQNNGV. The CDR3 DNA sequence: TGTGCCAGCAGCTTAGTTCTTTCTGATGAGCAGTTCTTC. Amino acids: CASSLVLSDEQFF.

This clonotype was found a few times. The chain uses TRBV10-3 and TRBJ2-3; D is unclear. From germline, CDR1 is ENHRY and CDR2 SYGVKD. This CDR3 spans 15 amino acids. The V and J ends lost 3 bases and 0 bases respectively, with 10 bases between them. CDR3 bases: TGTGCCATCAGTGAAACAGTTGCTAGCACAGATACGCAGTATTTT. Protein sequence: CAISETVASTDTQYF.

The rearrangement joins TRBV7-2 to TRBJ1-1; D gene ambiguous. The CDR3 totals 14 residues. V shed 1 base and J shed 1 base, with 7 bases lying between them. The germline CDR1 and CDR2 sequences are SGHTA and FQGNSA. The CDR3 DNA is TGTGCCAGCAGCTTAGTACCGCAGAACACTGAAGCTTTCTTT. This encodes CASSLVPQNTEAFF.

The V and J genes are TRBV6-2 or TRBV6-3 and TRBJ2-1, with TRBD1 identical over 9 bases. The trim removed 6 bases at V and 2 bases at J, leaving 5 bases unmatched. This CDR3 contains 15 residues. Germline V gene data show CDR1 as MNHEY and CDR2 as SVGEGT. The chain's CDR3 is CASSPGQGPYNEQFF. DNA for the CDR3: TGTGCCAGCAGCCCGGGACAGGGTCCCTACAATGAGCAGTTCTTC.

This clonotype was observed a handful of times. The chain employs TRBV5-1 and TRBJ2-1; possibly TRBD2 for D (6 bases). The CDR3 has 16 amino acids. Trimming took off 3 bases at V and 7 bases at J, with 20 bases between the two ends. In germline, CDR1 is SGHRS, CDR2 YFSETQ. CDR3 in amino acids: CASSWGLRGTDNEQFF. The DNA of the CDR3 is TGCGCCAGCAGCTGGGGACTGCGGGGTACAGATAATGAGCAGTTCTTC.

The table lists this clonotype with a few counts. The chain uses TRBV14 and TRBJ1-4, with D hard to call. The germline CDR1 and CDR2 sequences are SGHDN and FVKESK. Trimming stripped 4 bases from V and 3 bases from J, with 12 bases between. The CDR3 is 15 amino acids. The DNA of the CDR3 is TGTGCCAGCAGCCGAAGACGGAGCTCTAATGAAAAACTGTTTTTT. Amino acid sequence: CASSRRRSSNEKLFF.

This clonotype was counted a few times. The chain couples TRBV12-3 or TRBV12-4 to TRBJ2-2, with no clear D. Between the trimmed V and J ends, which lost 5 bases and 3 bases, there was a span of 7 bases. The CDR3 is 13 amino acids. This chain's CDR3 is CASSPQDTGELFF. CDR3 DNA: TGTGCCAGCAGTCCTCAAGACACCGGGGAGCTGTTTTTT.

The chain joins TRBV12-3 or TRBV12-4 to TRBJ1-1; D unresolved. This CDR3 is built from 14 residues. V was cut by 1 base and J by 4 bases, with 10 bases left in between. The CDR3 coding sequence is TGTGCCAGCAGTTTAGGGGAGCCGACCACTGAAGCTTTCTTT. Translation gives CASSLGEPTTEAFF.

A single count supports this clonotype. The CDR3 protein is CASSLVGRGPGNTIYF. The CDR3 bases are TGTGCCAGCAGCTTAGTGGGCAGGGGACCTGGAAACACCATATATTTT. The V call is TRBV7-8, the J call TRBJ1-3; D is possibly TRBD1 (6 bases). CDR3 size: 16 residues. Germline V lookup: CDR1 SGHVS, CDR2 FQNEAQ. V dropped 1 base and J dropped 2 bases, with 12 bases sitting between them.

This clonotype has a count of ten or more. The chain links TRBV7-8 to TRBJ2-3, with D uncertain. Trimming cost V 3 bases and J 2 bases, with 9 bases left between them. This CDR3 region has 14 residues. Germline V gene lookup returns CDR1 SGHVS and CDR2 FQNEAQ. The CDR3 DNA reads TGTGCCAGCAGCTTCTGGGAATCCACAGATACGCAGTATTTT. Translating it yields CASSFWESTDTQYF.

This rearrangement joins TRBV19 to TRBJ2-1; D is unclear. The CDR3 extends over 12 amino acids. CDR1 LNHDA and CDR2 SQIVND come from the germline V gene (reference sequence). V was cut by 3 bases and J by 9 bases, with 9 bases left in between. The CDR3 reads CASSIAPTEQFF. CDR3 sequence (DNA): TGTGCCAGTAGTATCGCTCCGACTGAGCAGTTCTTC.